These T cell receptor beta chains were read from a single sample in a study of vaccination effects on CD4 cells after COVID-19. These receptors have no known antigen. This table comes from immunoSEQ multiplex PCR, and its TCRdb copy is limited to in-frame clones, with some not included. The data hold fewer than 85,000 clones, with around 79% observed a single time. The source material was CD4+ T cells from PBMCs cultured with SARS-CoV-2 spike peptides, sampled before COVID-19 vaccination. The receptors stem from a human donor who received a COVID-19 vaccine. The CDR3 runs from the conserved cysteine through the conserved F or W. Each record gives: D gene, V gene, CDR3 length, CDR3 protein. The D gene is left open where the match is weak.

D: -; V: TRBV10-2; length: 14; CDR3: CASSDRNDNQPQHF
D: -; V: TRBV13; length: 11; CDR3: CASSGGETQYF
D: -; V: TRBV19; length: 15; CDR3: CASRGRGLVNTEAFF
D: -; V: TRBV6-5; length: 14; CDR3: CASSLHSSNQPQHF
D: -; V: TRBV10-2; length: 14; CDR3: CASSFSGENTEAFF
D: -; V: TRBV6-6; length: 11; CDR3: CASSLPGELFF
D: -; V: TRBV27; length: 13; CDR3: CASRFTSNQPQHF
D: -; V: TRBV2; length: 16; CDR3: CASRLGGSGGLDGYTF
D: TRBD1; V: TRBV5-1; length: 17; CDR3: CASSLGSETGNNQPQHF
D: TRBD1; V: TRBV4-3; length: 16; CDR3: CASSLDTGQGTGELFF
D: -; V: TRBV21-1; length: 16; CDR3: CASSKRRTLSLYGYTF
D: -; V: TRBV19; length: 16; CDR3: CASTPGRRIMNTEAFF
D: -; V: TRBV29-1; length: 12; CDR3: CSVARVVAEAFF
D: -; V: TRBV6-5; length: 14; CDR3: CASRSSAGNEKLFF
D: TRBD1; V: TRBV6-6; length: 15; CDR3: CASRRPGTAYNEQFF
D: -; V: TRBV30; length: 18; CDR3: CAWSTGSSFSSGANVLTF
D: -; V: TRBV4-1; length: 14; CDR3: CASSQDPRFYGYTF
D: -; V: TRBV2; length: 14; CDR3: CASTLEGGDQPQHF
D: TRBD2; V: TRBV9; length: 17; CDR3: CASSASAGGSSQIVKYF
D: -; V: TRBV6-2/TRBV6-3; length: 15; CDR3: CASSYSQSGTDTQYF
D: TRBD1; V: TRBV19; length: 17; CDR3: CASSPMTGPPGANVLTF
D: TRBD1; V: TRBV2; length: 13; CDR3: CASSVQGRTEAFF
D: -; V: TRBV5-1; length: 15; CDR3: CASSFVGGSTDTQYF
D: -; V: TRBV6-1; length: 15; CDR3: CASSEGGGPGDTQYF
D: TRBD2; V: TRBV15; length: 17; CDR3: CATSRDHRGGSTDTQYF
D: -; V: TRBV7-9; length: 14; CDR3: CASSFETSEETQYF
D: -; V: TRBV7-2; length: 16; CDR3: CASSLGWGRSQETQYF
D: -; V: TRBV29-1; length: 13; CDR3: CSVGTTGNTEAFF
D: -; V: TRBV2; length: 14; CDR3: CASSGQTNTGELFF